This T cell receptor beta chain stems from a study of T-cell reconstitution after alpha-beta-depleted transplantation in children (dated by TCRdb to 2015 to 2016). At the level of the whole study: Using TCR repertoire profiling, the study followed T-cell immune reconstitution in a quantitative way in children after TCRalphabeta/CD19-depleted allogeneic hematopoietic cell transplantation.

What the research found in general, with its limitations: In some patients, the high TCRbeta diversity seen at day 60 was put down to recipient T cells and intrathymic progenitors that had survived conditioning. About two months after transplant, the apparently early recovery of alphabetaT-cell counts reportedly depended on just several hundred clones that had expanded rapidly and came from non-depleted graft cells. The frequencies of hyperexpanded clones fell over the following months, and after one year, T-cell counts and TCRbeta diversity were mostly attributed to newly produced T cells.

Comment on this clonotype: There is no known antigen for this receptor. No much larger clonotype is one base removed from it; base qualities were not supplied.

The treatment or condition label for this specimen denotes: allogeneic hematopoietic cell transplantation with graft depleted of TCRalphabeta T cells and CD19 B cells. The transplant recipients were children given TCRalphabeta/CD19-depleted allogeneic hematopoietic cell grafts. To prepare the library, PCR was applied. Data came from an Illumina HiSeq 2500. TCR library preparation used molecular barcoding, with unique molecular identifiers applied to normalize quantification of the TCRbeta repertoire. TCRdb reprocessed the public reads (quality trimming at Q25 with fastp, clone calling with MiXCR) and kept in-frame beta chains. CDR3 protein sequences are deduplicated, and each keeps its most common genes and DNA. In all, the sample holds a few hundred thousand distinct CDR3 sequences, and about 24% of those were seen once. The ten largest clones capture roughly 5% of the sample. This material consisted of PBMCs, mostly from graft donor cells, taken 360 days after TCRalphabeta/CD19-depleted stem cell transplant. The receptor was derived from a female patient aged 2-15 years who had a stem cell transplant for congenital amegakaryocytic thrombocytopenia, so the T cells may come from the graft donor.

The DNA sequence is TGTGCCAGCAAAGCACCCGGGACTACATCGAACACCGGGGAGCTGTTTTTT. This translates into CASKAPGTTSNTGELFF. This chain joins TRBV6-1 to TRBJ2-2, and 7 bases in between align with TRBD2. Taken from cysteine to phenylalanine, the CDR3 has 17 residues. Only the CDR3 part of the read is kept: 51 bases, read in frame from the first base. V is pruned by 7 bases and J by 0 bases, leaving 11 bases of the junction without a gene match. From the germline V gene, CDR1 is MNHNS and CDR2 is SASEGT.